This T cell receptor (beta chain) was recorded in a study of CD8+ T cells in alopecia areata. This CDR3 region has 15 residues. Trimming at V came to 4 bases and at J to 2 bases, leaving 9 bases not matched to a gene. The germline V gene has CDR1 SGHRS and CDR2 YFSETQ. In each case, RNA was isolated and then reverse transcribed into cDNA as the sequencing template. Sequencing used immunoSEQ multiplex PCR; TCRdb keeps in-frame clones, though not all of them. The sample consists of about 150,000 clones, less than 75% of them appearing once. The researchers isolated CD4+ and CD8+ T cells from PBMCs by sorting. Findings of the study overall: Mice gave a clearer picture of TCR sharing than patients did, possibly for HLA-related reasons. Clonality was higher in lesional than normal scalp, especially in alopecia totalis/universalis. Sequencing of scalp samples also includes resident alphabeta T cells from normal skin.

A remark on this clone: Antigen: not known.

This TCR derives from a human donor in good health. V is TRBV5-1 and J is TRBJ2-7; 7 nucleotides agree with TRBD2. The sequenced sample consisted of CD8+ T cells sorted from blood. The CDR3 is CASSLAGTMPYEQYF. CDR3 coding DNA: TGCGCCAGCAGCCTAGCCGGGACTATGCCCTACGAGCAGTACTTC.